The T cell receptor beta chain described here comes from a study of T-cell reconstitution after alpha-beta-depleted transplantation in children. Study-level findings and limits: Surviving recipient T cells and thymic progenitors underlay high day-60 TCRbeta diversity in some patients. Newly generated T cells supplied most T-cell counts and diversity one year post-transplant. The origin of alpha-beta T cells about two months after transplant was reportedly several hundred expanded graft clones.

It was with unique molecular identifiers that the TCRbeta library was prepared. In TCRdb, the PCR reads were re-called with MiXCR into one record per CDR3 protein. The table has approximately 300,000 distinct CDR3 sequences, about 9.4% seen once; the top ten hold 7.5%. Remarks on this clonotype: Its antigen is not known.

The CDR3 spans 15 residues. The ends lost 3 bases at V and 4 bases at J; junction bases unmatched: 7. CDR1 and CDR2 from the germline V gene are SGHVS and FNYEAQ. The clonotype was recovered from a boy in the first two years of life with acute myeloid leukemia, due to receive a stem cell transplant. Material: PBMCs, obtained before TCRalphabeta/CD19-depleted stem cell transplant. The chain is built from TRBV7-6 and TRBJ2-7, with 9 bases matching TRBD1. The CDR3 DNA follows: TGTGCCAGCAGCTTTGGACAGGGACAGGGTTACGAGCAGTACTTC. Amino acid sequence: CASSFGQGQGYEQYF.